These T cell receptor beta chains were read from a single sample in a study of T-cell reconstitution after alpha-beta-depleted transplantation in children. TCRdb re-analysed the PCR reads in MiXCR, keeping a single row per CDR3 protein. The sample holds 400,000 to 500,000 distinct CDR3 sequences, roughly a tenth seen once. Sequenced here: PBMCs from the stem cell graft donor, sampled from the stem cell graft. All receptors derive from a human donor who donated a stem cell graft to a child with acute myeloid leukemia. CDR3s leave out the opening cysteine and the closing phenylalanine or tryptophan. Fields, in order: V gene, CDR3 length, CDR3 protein.

>TRBV5-1|14
ASSWGSLAGDEEQY
>TRBV7-3|13
ASSLTSSGQETQY
>TRBV14|13
ASSPRGVSYNEQF
>TRBV3-1|13
ASSQGTGKADTQY
>TRBV9|13
ASSVALQGGTEAF
>TRBV5-1|11
ASSDLGTDTQY
>TRBV5-1|15
ASRDRVGTAYNSPLH
>TRBV15|15
ATSRGTTGGSYNEQF
>TRBV20-1|13
SARDGRDTQETQY
>TRBV24-1|9
ATMREDEQF
>TRBV29-1|10
SVNKGRGTIY
>TRBV12-3/TRBV12-4|11
ASSPGAPLEQF
>TRBV4-1|11
ASSQRRDSPLH
>TRBV25-1|11
ATSRTNTGELF
>TRBV6-1|14
ASSVLVGQYTDTQY
>TRBV20-1|12
SAVEGRSNEKLF
>TRBV4-1|16
ASSQVVVRGARTDTQY
>TRBV2|15
ASSGLIGAGGWETQY
>TRBV12-3/TRBV12-4|12
ASSSMGLTDTQY
>TRBV5-1|12
ASSVGRGTDTQY
>TRBV27|10
ASGRVYNEQF
>TRBV12-3/TRBV12-4|13
ASSSFGTDDEKLF
>TRBV29-1|13
SVASAKSSYNEQF
>TRBV25-1|13
ASSEGGASQETQY
>TRBV29-1|11
SVDPGEGEKLF
>TRBV2|12
ASSLGQAGHEQF
>TRBV18|14
ASSPSRLDRGYEQY
>TRBV27|12
ASSLLGGGGELF
>TRBV11-2|12
ASTSGRWGTEAF
>TRBV14|11
ASSQVGALEAF
>TRBV5-1|11
ASSGDGSYEQY
>TRBV4-2|12
ASSQGAGSYEQY
>TRBV20-1|11
SARRLATDTQY
>TRBV10-3|14
ATMPGVGGLSYGYT
>TRBV29-1|13
SGRIAGGPGNEQF
>TRBV7-9|12
ASSLRTEQETQY
>TRBV5-5|13
ASSLDTYSNQPQH
>TRBV27|12
ASGGQGTIQPQH
>TRBV5-1|12
ASKPGGGADTQY
>TRBV30|12
AWSVRGGGNEQY
>TRBV14|17
ASSQALGRAGTNTNEQF
>TRBV23-1|16
ASAPGLAHPSGAETQY
>TRBV7-8|13
ASSSGQSSNQPQH
>TRBV20-1|11
SARDRYSNIQY
>TRBV6-5|12
ASSYGSSGNTIY
>TRBV5-1|13
ASSWTSGSYNERF
>TRBV5-1|11
ASSYRDQETQY